Below are 13 T cell receptor beta chains sequenced from a single sample in a study of blood T cell repertoires in COVID-19. Generated by immunoSEQ multiplex PCR, the TCRdb table keeps only in-frame clones and is missing some. Of 120,000 or so clones listed, more than 75% were seen once; the top ten hold approximately 5%. Sequenced material: peripheral blood. All receptors come from a man in his 60s with COVID-19, enrolled during active disease.

This chain connects TRBV5-1 to TRBJ2-2; tentatively, D is TRBD1 (6 bases). The CDR3 loop spans 14 amino acids. Trimming cost V 4 bases and J 12 bases, with 19 bases left between them. The germline gives CDR1 SGHRS, CDR2 YFSETQ. The CDR3 loop is CASSVSGAQNKLFF. For the CDR3, the DNA is TGCGCCAGCAGCGTTTCAGGGGCGCAAAATAAGCTGTTTTTT.

The J gene is TRBJ2-7, the V gene TRBV11-3; 11 positions match TRBD2. CDR1 is SGHNT, CDR2 YENEEA, per germline. The CDR3 is 13 residues long. The V gene end was trimmed by 5 bases and the J gene end by 3 bases; junction bases not matched to a gene: 0. CDR3 DNA: TGTGCCAGCAGCGGGACTAGCGGCTACGAGCAGTACTTC. Its protein is CASSGTSGYEQYF.

The chain recombines TRBV4-1 with TRBJ2-7; TRBD2 agrees at 10 bases. CDR3 length: 17 residues. From germline, CDR1 is MGHRA and CDR2 YSYEKL. After removal of 5 bases from V and 6 bases from J, the junction contained 16 bases not matched to a gene. CDR3 sequence reads: CASSSRIAGGEVREQYF. The CDR3 coding sequence is TGCGCCAGCAGCTCCCGAATAGCGGGAGGAGAAGTTCGCGAGCAGTACTTC.

This clone appeared once. J is TRBJ2-7 and V is TRBV20-1, with TRBD2 as a possible D gene (5 bases). This CDR3 has 15 amino acids. Germline assignment: CDR1 DFQATT and CDR2 SNEGSKA (reference sequence). The V end was cut by 3 bases, the J end by 0 bases, with 15 bases between. The CDR3 region is CSASRNAEVSYEQYF. In DNA form, the CDR3 reads TGCAGTGCTAGTAGGAATGCGGAGGTCTCCTACGAGCAGTACTTC.

This chain links TRBV28 with TRBJ2-7, with TRBD1 as a possible D gene (5 bases). This CDR3 is 13 amino acids long. The germline CDR1 and CDR2 sequences are MDHEN and SYDVKM. Trimming removed 7 bases from V and 2 bases from J, with 12 bases in between. As DNA, the CDR3 is TGTGCCAGCACCCAGGGTTCCCCCTACGAGCAGTACTTC. As protein: CASTQGSPYEQYF.

The rearrangement uses TRBV3-1 (or the pseudogene TRBV3-2) and TRBJ2-1; 7 nucleotides match TRBD1. Trimming took 5 bases from V and 4 from J; bases not matched to a gene: 11. Germline V gene data show CDR1 as LGHDT and CDR2 as YNNKEL (reference sequence). CDR3 size: 16 residues. The CDR3, as DNA: TGTGCCAGCAGCAACCTCGACAGGGCCAAGTACAATGAGCAGTTCTTC. Translated, it gives CASSNLDRAKYNEQFF.

The chain employs TRBV5-1 and TRBJ2-5, with D maybe TRBD2 (5 bases). This CDR3 contains 14 residues. Germline loops: CDR1 SGHRS, CDR2 YFSETQ. Trimming removed 4 bases at V and 5 bases at J, with 15 bases between. CDR3 sequence: CASSVRVRRETQYF. The CDR3 DNA reads TGCGCCAGCAGCGTAAGGGTACGGAGGGAGACCCAGTACTTC.

In this sample, this clone turned up once. The chain is built from TRBV30 and TRBJ2-7; tentatively, D is TRBD1 (5 bases). The germline V gene encodes CDR1 GTSNPN and CDR2 SVGIG (reference sequence). The CDR3 is 13 residues long. Trimming took 0 bases from V and 3 from J, leaving 9 bases between them. CDR3 residues: CAWSVQDNYEQYF. Here the CDR3 DNA reads TGTGCCTGGAGTGTACAGGACAACTACGAGCAGTACTTC.

The chain is built from TRBV27 and TRBJ1-5; TRBD1 is a possible D gene (6 bases). CDR3 length: 11 residues. Trimming took off 10 bases at V and 6 bases at J, with 10 bases between the two ends. The germline CDR1 and CDR2 sequences are MNHEY and SMNVEV (reference sequence). CDR3 in DNA: TGTGCCAAACAGGGCGCTCAGCCCCAGCATTTT. Its translation: CAKQGAQPQHF.

The chain links TRBV28 to TRBJ1-5, with 7 nucleotides matching TRBD1. The ends lost 7 bases at V and 4 bases at J; junction bases unmatched: 7. Germline V lookup: CDR1 MDHEN, CDR2 SYDVKM. The CDR3 has 14 residues. The CDR3 sequence is CASTSGTANQPQHF. The CDR3 coding sequence is TGTGCCAGCACTTCGGGGACAGCGAATCAGCCCCAGCATTTT.

The chain links TRBV10-1 to TRBJ2-1; weak D call: TRBD1 (6 bases). This CDR3 has 15 amino acids. V gave up 2 bases and J gave up 4 bases, with 12 bases separating them. Germline loops: CDR1 WNHNN, CDR2 SYGVQD (reference sequence). The CDR3 nucleotides read TGCGCCAGCAGTGAGCTTCTAGGGGGATACAATGAGCAGTTCTTC. Translation gives CASSELLGGYNEQFF.

The chain has TRBV6-5 and TRBJ1-4, with D hard to call. CDR3 size: 12 residues. The V gene lost 5 bases and the J gene lost 4 bases, with 5 bases spanning the gap. The germline CDR1 and CDR2 sequences are MNHEY and SVGAGI. CDR3 sequence: CASSQDNEKLFF. The DNA for the CDR3 is TGTGCCAGCAGTCAGGATAATGAAAAACTGTTTTTT.

The genes are TRBV4-1 and TRBJ1-4; TRBD1 is a possible D gene (6 bases). Trimming took 1 base from V and 4 from J, leaving 13 bases between them. The CDR3 extends over 16 amino acids. Germline V gene lookup returns CDR1 MGHRA and CDR2 YSYEKL. DNA for the CDR3: TGCGCCAGCAGCCAAGTCTGGGGGCGGTATAATGAAAAACTGTTTTTT. This gives the protein CASSQVWGRYNEKLFF.